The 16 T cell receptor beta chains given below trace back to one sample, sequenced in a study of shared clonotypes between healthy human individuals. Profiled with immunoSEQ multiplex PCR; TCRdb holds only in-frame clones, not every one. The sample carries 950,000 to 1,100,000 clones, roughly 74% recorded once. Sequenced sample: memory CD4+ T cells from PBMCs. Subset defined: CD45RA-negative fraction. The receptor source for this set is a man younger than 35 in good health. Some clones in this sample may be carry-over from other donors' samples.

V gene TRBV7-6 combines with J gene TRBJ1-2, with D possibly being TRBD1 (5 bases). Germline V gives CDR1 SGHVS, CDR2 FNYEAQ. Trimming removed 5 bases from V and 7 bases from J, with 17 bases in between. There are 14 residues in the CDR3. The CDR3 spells CASSPPGRAFGYTF. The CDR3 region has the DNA TGTGCCAGCAGCCCCCCGGGACGAGCGTTTGGCTACACCTTC.

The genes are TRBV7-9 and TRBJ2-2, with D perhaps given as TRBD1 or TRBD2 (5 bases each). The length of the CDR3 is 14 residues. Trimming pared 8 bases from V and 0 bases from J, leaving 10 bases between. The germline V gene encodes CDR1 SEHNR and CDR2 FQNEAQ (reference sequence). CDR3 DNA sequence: TGTGCCAGCCGGGGACGCTCGAACACCGGGGAGCTGTTTTTT. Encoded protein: CASRGRSNTGELFF.

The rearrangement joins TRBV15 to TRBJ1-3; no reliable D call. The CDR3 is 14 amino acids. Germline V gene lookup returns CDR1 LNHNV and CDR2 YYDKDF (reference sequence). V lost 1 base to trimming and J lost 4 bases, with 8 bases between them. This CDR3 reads CATSRGPGGNTIYF. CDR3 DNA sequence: TGTGCCACCAGCAGAGGACCCGGAGGAAACACCATATATTTT.

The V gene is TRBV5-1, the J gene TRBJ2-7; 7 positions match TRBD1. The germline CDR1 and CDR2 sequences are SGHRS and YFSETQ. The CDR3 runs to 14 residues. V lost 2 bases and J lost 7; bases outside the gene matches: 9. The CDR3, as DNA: TGCGCCAGCAGCTTTGTAACAGGGGTAAGAGAGCAGTACTTC. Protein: CASSFVTGVREQYF.

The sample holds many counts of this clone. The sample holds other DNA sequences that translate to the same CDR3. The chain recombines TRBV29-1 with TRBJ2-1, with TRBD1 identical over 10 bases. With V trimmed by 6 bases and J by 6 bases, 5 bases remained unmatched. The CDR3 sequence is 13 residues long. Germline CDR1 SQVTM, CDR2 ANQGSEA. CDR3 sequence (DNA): TGCAGCGTCGGGACAGGGGTGGTCAATGAGCAGTTCTTC. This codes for CSVGTGVVNEQFF.

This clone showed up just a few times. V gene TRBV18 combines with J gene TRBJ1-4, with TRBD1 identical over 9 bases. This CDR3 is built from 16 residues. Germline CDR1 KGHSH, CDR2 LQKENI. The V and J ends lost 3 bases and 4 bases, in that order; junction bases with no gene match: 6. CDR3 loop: CASSPGTGTYNEKLFF. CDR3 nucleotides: TGTGCCAGCTCACCCGGGACAGGGACATATAATGAAAAACTGTTTTTT.

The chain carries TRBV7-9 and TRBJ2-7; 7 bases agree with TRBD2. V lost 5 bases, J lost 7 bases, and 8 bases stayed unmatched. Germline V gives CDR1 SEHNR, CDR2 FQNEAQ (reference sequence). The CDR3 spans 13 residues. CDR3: CASSPISGGEQYF. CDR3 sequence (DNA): TGTGCCAGCAGCCCTATTTCGGGGGGTGAGCAGTACTTC.

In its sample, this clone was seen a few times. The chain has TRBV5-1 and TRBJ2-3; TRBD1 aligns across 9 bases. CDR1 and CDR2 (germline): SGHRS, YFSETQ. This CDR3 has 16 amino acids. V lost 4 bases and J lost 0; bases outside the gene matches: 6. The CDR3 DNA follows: TGCGCCAGCAGCCCACAGGGGGCATCTAGCACAGATACGCAGTATTTT. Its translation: CASSPQGASSTDTQYF. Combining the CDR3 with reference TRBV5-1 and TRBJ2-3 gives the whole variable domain KAGVTQTPRYLIKTRGQQVTLSCSPISGHRSVSWYQQTPGQGLQFLFEYFSETQRNKGNFPGRFSGRQFSNSRSEMNVSTLELGDSALYLCASSPQGASSTDTQYFGPGTRLTVL.

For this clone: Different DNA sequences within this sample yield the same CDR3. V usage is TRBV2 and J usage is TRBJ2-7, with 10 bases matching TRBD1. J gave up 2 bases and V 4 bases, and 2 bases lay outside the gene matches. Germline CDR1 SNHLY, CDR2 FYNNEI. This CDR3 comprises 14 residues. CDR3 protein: CASSGQGATYEQYF. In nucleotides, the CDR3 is TGTGCCAGCAGTGGACAGGGGGCGACCTACGAGCAGTACTTC.

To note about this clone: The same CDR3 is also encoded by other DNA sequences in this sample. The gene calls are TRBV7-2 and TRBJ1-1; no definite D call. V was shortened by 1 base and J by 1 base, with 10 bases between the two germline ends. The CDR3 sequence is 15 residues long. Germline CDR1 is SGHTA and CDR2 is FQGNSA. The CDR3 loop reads CASSLEGGRNTEAFF. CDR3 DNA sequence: TGTGCCAGCAGCTTAGAGGGAGGTAGGAACACTGAAGCTTTCTTT.

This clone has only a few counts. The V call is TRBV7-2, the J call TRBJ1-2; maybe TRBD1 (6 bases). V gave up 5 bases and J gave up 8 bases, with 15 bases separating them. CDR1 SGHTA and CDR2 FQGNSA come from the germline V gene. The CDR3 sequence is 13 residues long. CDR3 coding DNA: TGTGCCAGCAGCCAACAGGGTCCTAGGGGCTACACCTTC. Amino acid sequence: CASSQQGPRGYTF. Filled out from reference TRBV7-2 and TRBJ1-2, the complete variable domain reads GAGVSQSPSNKVTEKGKDVELRCDPISGHTALYWYRQSLGQGLEFLIYFQGNSAPDKSGLPSDRFSAERTGGSVSTLTIQRTQQEDSAVYLCASSQQGPRGYTFGSGTRLTVV.

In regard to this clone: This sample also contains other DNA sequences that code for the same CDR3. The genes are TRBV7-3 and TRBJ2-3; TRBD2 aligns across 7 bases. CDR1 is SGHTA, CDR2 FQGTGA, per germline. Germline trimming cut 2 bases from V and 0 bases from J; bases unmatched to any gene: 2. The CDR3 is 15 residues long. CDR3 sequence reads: CASSLLGGSTDTQYF. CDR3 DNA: TGTGCCAGCAGCTTATTGGGGGGGAGCACAGATACGCAGTATTTT.

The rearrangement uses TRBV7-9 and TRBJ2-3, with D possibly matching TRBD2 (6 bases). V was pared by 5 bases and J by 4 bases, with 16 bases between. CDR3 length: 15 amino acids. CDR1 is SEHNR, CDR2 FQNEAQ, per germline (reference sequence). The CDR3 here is CASSPGGVSPDTQYF. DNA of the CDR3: TGTGCCAGCAGCCCCGGGGGAGTTTCCCCAGATACGCAGTATTTT.

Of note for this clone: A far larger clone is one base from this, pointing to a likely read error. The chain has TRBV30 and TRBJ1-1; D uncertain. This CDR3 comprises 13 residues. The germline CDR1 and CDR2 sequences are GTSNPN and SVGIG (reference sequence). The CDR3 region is CDWSVVLGTEASF. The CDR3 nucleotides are TGTGACTGGAGTGTGGTACTAGGAACTGAAGCTTCCTTT. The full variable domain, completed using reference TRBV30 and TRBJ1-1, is SQTIHQWPATLVQPVGSPLSLECTVEGTSNPNLYWYRQAAGRGLQLLFYSVGIGQISSEVPQNLSASRPQDRQFILSSKKLLLSDSGFYLCDWSVVLGTEASFGQGTRLTVV.

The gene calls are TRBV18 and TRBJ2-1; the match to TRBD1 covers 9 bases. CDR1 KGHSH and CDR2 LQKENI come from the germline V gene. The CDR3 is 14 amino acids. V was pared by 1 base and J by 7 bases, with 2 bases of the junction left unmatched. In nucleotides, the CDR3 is TGTGCCAGCTCACCACAACAGGGGGCAAATGAGCAGTTCTTC. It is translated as CASSPQQGANEQFF.

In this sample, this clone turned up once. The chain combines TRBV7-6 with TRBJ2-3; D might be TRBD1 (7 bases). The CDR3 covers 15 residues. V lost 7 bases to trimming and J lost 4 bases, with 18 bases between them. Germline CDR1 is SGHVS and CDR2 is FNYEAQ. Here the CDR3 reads CASIPGGGRPDTQYF. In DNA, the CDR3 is TGTGCCAGCATCCCCGGAGGGGGCAGACCAGATACGCAGTATTTT.